The 27 T cell receptor beta chains listed next were all sequenced from one sample in a study of blood T cell repertoires in COVID-19. Some clones are missing from TCRdb's copy, which holds only in-frame ones; the method was immunoSEQ multiplex PCR. The sample records 100,000 to 150,000 clones, around 90% being singletons. Sequencing was done on a sample of peripheral blood. Receptors were obtained from a woman between 55 and 75 years old with COVID-19, enrolled during active disease.

J is TRBJ1-6 and V is TRBV3-1 (or the pseudogene TRBV3-2), with TRBD1 as a possible D gene (6 bases). The length of the CDR3 is 15 residues. Germline loops: CDR1 LGHDT, CDR2 YNNKEL (reference sequence). V lost 4 bases to trimming and J lost 5 bases, with 12 bases between them. CDR3 sequence reads: CASSPGQNNNSPLHF. The CDR3 DNA follows: TGTGCCAGCAGCCCCGGACAGAACAATAATTCACCCCTCCACTTT.

CDR3 nucleotides: TGTGCCAGCAGCTCTGACTATCAAGAGACCCAGTACTTC. Its translation is CASSSDYQETQYF. This chain joins TRBV11-3 and TRBJ2-5, with a possible D match to TRBD2 (5 bases). V gave up 4 bases and J gave up 2 bases, with 8 bases separating them. CDR1 SGHNT and CDR2 YENEEA come from the germline V gene. CDR3 length equals 13 residues.

This chain links TRBV7-8 with TRBJ1-2; TRBD1 is a possible D gene (6 bases). This CDR3 has 14 amino acids. Trimming pared 3 bases from V and 4 bases from J, leaving 12 bases between. Germline V gene lookup returns CDR1 SGHVS and CDR2 FQNEAQ. The CDR3: CASSFERQAYGYTF. The CDR3, as DNA: TGTGCCAGCAGCTTCGAACGACAGGCCTATGGCTACACCTTC.

V gene TRBV3-1 (or the pseudogene TRBV3-2) combines with J gene TRBJ1-2, with TRBD1 identical over 7 bases. The CDR3 is 14 amino acids. V was clipped by 5 bases and J by 8 bases; unmatched bases: 11. From germline, CDR1 is LGHDT and CDR2 YNNKEL (reference sequence). This CDR3 is CASSSGTVSGGYTF. CDR3 DNA: TGTGCCAGCAGCTCCGGGACAGTATCCGGCGGCTACACCTTC.

V and J are TRBV18 and TRBJ2-5; 7 bases line up with TRBD1. Germline lookup yields CDR1 KGHSH and CDR2 LQKENI. CDR3 length equals 18 residues. J lost 5 bases, V lost 1 base, and 16 bases had no gene match. The CDR3 here is CASSPRVWTGSGSETQYF. DNA of the CDR3: TGTGCCAGCTCACCACGGGTCTGGACAGGTTCAGGGAGCGAGACCCAGTACTTC.

This clone was seen a few times. This sequence joins TRBV7-3 and TRBJ2-7; 8 nucleotides line up with TRBD2. Germline V lookup: CDR1 SGHTA, CDR2 FQGTGA. The J segment lost 3 bases and the V segment lost 5 bases, leaving 6 bases of the junction unmatched. The CDR3 is 14 amino acids. The CDR3 region is CASSPSGGSYEQYF. In DNA form, the CDR3 reads TGTGCCAGCAGCCCCAGCGGGGGCAGCTACGAGCAGTACTTC.

This sequence joins TRBV9 and TRBJ2-3; D perhaps matches TRBD2 (5 bases). CDR1 and CDR2 (germline): SGDLS, YYNGEE. The CDR3 is 16 residues long. Trimming shortened V by 1 base and J by 0 bases, and 12 bases separated the two germline ends. This chain's CDR3 is CASSVSPGGSTDTQYF. CDR3 coding DNA: TGTGCCAGCAGCGTATCTCCCGGCGGGAGCACAGATACGCAGTATTTT.

CDR3 sequence (DNA): TGTGCCAGCAGCTCGGGACAGGGTCGGGAAAAACTGTTTTTT. It yields the protein CASSSGQGREKLFF. J is TRBJ1-4 and V is TRBV7-9; 9 bases are shared with TRBD1. CDR1 and CDR2 (germline): SEHNR, FQNEAQ (reference sequence). With 4 bases clipped from V and 8 bases from J, the junction kept 5 bases outside the gene matches. The CDR3 runs 14 residues.

The chain carries TRBV6-2 or TRBV6-3 and TRBJ2-1, with 10 bases that match TRBD2. V was pared by 6 bases and J by 4 bases, with 9 bases of the junction left unmatched. This CDR3 comprises 16 residues. Germline CDR1 reads MNHEY; CDR2 reads SVGEGT. CDR3 in DNA: TGTGCCAGCAGCCCACTAGCGGGGACGGGGTACAATGAGCAGTTCTTC. Encoded protein: CASSPLAGTGYNEQFF.

The DNA of the CDR3 is TGCGCCAGCAGCCAACTGGGAGGCAATGAGCAGTTCTTC. Translation: CASSQLGGNEQFF. The rearrangement links TRBV4-1 to TRBJ2-1; maybe TRBD2 (6 bases). The V end was cut by 2 bases, the J end by 6 bases, with 8 bases between. The CDR3 has 13 residues. Germline CDR1 MGHRA, CDR2 YSYEKL.

This chain connects TRBV11-1 to TRBJ1-2, with D possibly being TRBD1 (6 bases). Germline CDR1 reads SGHAT; CDR2 reads FQDESV (reference sequence). The CDR3 length is 12 residues. V lost 8 bases and J lost 1, with 8 bases in between. The CDR3 spells CASGQINYGYTF. CDR3 nucleotide sequence: TGTGCCAGCGGACAGATTAACTATGGCTACACCTTC.

The chain couples TRBV7-2 to TRBJ2-4; weak D call: TRBD2 (5 bases). The CDR3 extends over 14 amino acids. From germline, CDR1 is SGHTA and CDR2 FQGNSA. Trimming left V 0 bases short and J 5 bases short, with 8 bases between. The CDR3 DNA sequence: TGTGCCAGCAGCTTAGCGCTCGGGGAAAACATTCAGTACTTC. Translated, it gives CASSLALGENIQYF.

The V call is TRBV15, the J call TRBJ2-7; 9 bases are a match to TRBD1. The germline CDR1 and CDR2 sequences are LNHNV and YYDKDF (reference sequence). The CDR3 extends over 14 amino acids. V lost 6 bases, J lost 6 bases, and 9 bases stayed unmatched. This chain's CDR3 is CATSSPGQGSEQYF. The CDR3 region has the DNA TGTGCCACCAGTTCCCCGGGACAGGGTAGCGAGCAGTACTTC.

The sample holds one count of this clone. The rearrangement joins TRBV7-3 to TRBJ2-7; maybe TRBD2 (6 bases). Trimming removed 1 base at V and 5 bases at J, with 15 bases between. Germline V gives CDR1 SGHTA, CDR2 FQGTGA. The CDR3 is 15 amino acids. CDR3 loop: CASSLIVWRENEQYF. The CDR3 DNA is TGTGCCAGCAGCTTAATCGTCTGGAGGGAGAACGAGCAGTACTTC.

The V and J genes are TRBV4-1 and TRBJ2-7, with 8 bases that match TRBD1. The junction had 5 bases not matched to a gene; V was cut back by 2 bases and J by 2 bases. The germline V gene encodes CDR1 MGHRA and CDR2 YSYEKL. This CDR3 is built from 15 residues. CDR3 sequence (DNA): TGCGCCAGCAGCCAAATTGGACAGGGAACCTACGAGCAGTACTTC. Protein: CASSQIGQGTYEQYF.

The V and J genes are TRBV5-1 and TRBJ2-7, with 9 bases fitting TRBD1. Germline-derived CDR1 and CDR2 are SGHRS and YFSETQ. Trimming removed 3 bases from V and 0 bases from J; junction bases left unmatched: 10. This CDR3 spans 17 amino acids. CDR3 residues: CASSSPLTGGPSYEQYF. CDR3 DNA sequence: TGCGCCAGCAGCTCCCCCCTGACAGGGGGGCCCTCCTACGAGCAGTACTTC.

V usage is TRBV5-1 and J usage is TRBJ1-6, with 9 nucleotides matching TRBD1. This CDR3 has 17 amino acids. Germline-derived CDR1 and CDR2 are SGHRS and YFSETQ. V shed 0 bases and J 8 bases; nucleotides not matched to a gene: 9. CDR3 sequence (DNA): TGCGCCAGCAGCTTGGTAGGACAGGGGAGAACCGATTCACCCCTCCACTTT. Translation: CASSLVGQGRTDSPLHF. The full variable domain, completed using reference TRBV5-1 and TRBJ1-6, is KAGVTQTPRYLIKTRGQQVTLSCSPISGHRSVSWYQQTPGQGLQFLFEYFSETQRNKGNFPGRFSGRQFSNSRSEMNVSTLELGDSALYLCASSLVGQGRTDSPLHFGNGTRLTVT.

This chain connects TRBV7-2 to TRBJ2-3; no definite D call. Trimming stripped 3 bases from V and 0 bases from J, with 4 bases between. This CDR3 is 13 amino acids long. CDR1 and CDR2 from the germline V gene are SGHTA and FQGNSA. CDR3 amino acids: CASSFPSTDTQYF. DNA for the CDR3: TGTGCCAGCAGCTTCCCTAGCACAGATACGCAGTATTTT.

The chain joins TRBV6-5 to TRBJ1-2, with TRBD1 as a possible D gene (6 bases). The CDR3 contains 13 residues. Germline loops: CDR1 MNHEY, CDR2 SVGAGI. Trimming took off 5 bases at V and 8 bases at J, with 15 bases between the two ends. The CDR3 reads CASSRTENGGYTF. The CDR3 nucleotides are TGTGCCAGCAGTCGGACAGAGAATGGCGGCTACACCTTC.

The gene calls are TRBV7-3 and TRBJ2-3, with 15 nucleotides matching TRBD2. The CDR3 spans 20 residues. Germline assignment: CDR1 SGHTA and CDR2 FQGTGA. Germline trimming cut 4 bases from V and 1 base from J; bases unmatched to any gene: 12. Here the CDR3 reads CASSSGLAGGRMSGTDTQYF. The CDR3 DNA follows: TGTGCCAGCAGCTCCGGACTAGCGGGGGGGAGGATGTCTGGCACAGATACGCAGTATTTT.

The V gene is TRBV15, the J gene TRBJ1-1; weak D call: TRBD1 (5 bases). This CDR3 is built from 16 residues. V lost 0 bases and J 1 base, leaving 12 bases between the germline ends. CDR1 and CDR2 from the germline V gene are LNHNV and YYDKDF (reference sequence). The CDR3 nucleotides are TGTGCCACCAGCAGAGATTTCCGCGACAGGAACACTGAAGCTTTCTTT. It is translated as CATSRDFRDRNTEAFF.

The J gene is TRBJ1-6, the V gene TRBV6-2 or TRBV6-3, with TRBD1 as a possible D gene (6 bases). CDR3 length: 16 amino acids. V was pared by 0 bases and J by 9 bases, with 15 bases between. CDR1 is MNHEY, CDR2 SVGEGT, per germline. CDR3 amino acids: CASSYSAGAGGSPLHF. Here the CDR3 DNA reads TGTGCCAGCAGTTACTCAGCAGGGGCCGGTGGTTCACCCCTCCACTTT.

The chain links TRBV4-1 to TRBJ2-3, with a weak D call TRBD2 (7 bases). The CDR3 is 16 residues long. The ends were cut back, 1 base at V and 3 bases at J, with 14 bases in the middle. The germline gives CDR1 MGHRA, CDR2 YSYEKL. The DNA of the CDR3 is TGCGCCAGCAGCCAAGTAGGGGGGGGCACTACAGATACGCAGTATTTT. It is translated as CASSQVGGGTTDTQYF.

The chain is built from TRBV4-3 and TRBJ1-1; unclear D gene. Looked up from germline, CDR1 is LGHNA and CDR2 is YSLEER. The germline V and J ends were trimmed by 0 bases and 7 bases, with 21 bases remaining between them. The CDR3 sequence is 17 residues long. Written as DNA, the CDR3 is TGCGCCAGCAGCCAAGATCGATCAGCGCCTGGCCTATATGAAGCTTTCTTT. This codes for CASSQDRSAPGLYEAFF.

The genes are TRBV4-3 and TRBJ2-5; D is possibly TRBD2 (7 bases). V was pared by 3 bases and J by 4 bases, with 21 bases between. The CDR3 is 17 amino acids. Germline V gene data show CDR1 as LGHNA and CDR2 as YSLEER. The CDR3 region is CASSHSPGGRGAETQYF. Here the CDR3 DNA reads TGCGCCAGCAGCCACTCACCCGGGGGCCGGGGGGCAGAGACCCAGTACTTC.

This rearrangement joins TRBV21-1 to TRBJ2-1; the table's D call TRBD2 went unverified against the DNA. TRBV21-1 is reported as a pseudogene. The CDR3 sequence is 18 residues long. CDR3 residues: CASSKELAGGTTYNEQFF. CDR3 nucleotide sequence: TGTGCCAGCAGCAAAGAACTAGCGGGGGGCACCACCTACAATGAGCAGTTCTTC.

The chain links TRBV5-1 to TRBJ1-2, with 8 bases lining up with TRBD1. Trimming removed 5 bases from V and 7 bases from J; junction bases left unmatched: 13. This CDR3 is 15 amino acids long. Germline CDR1 is SGHRS and CDR2 is YFSETQ. The CDR3 loop reads CASSNRGVLEGGYTF. The DNA of the CDR3 is TGCGCCAGCAGTAACAGGGGGGTCTTGGAGGGTGGCTACACCTTC.